This T cell receptor beta chain was recovered during a study of blood T cell repertoires in COVID-19. At the level of the study: Sites in the United States, Italy and Spain provided acute and convalescent COVID-19 samples. T cells, B-cell-depleted T cells, or PBMCs provided the cDNA or gDNA that served as material.

The method was immunoSEQ multiplex PCR; TCRdb's version includes in-frame clones alone and lacks a portion of them. The repertoire holds approximately 47,000 clones, with 70% to 85% as singletons. The specimen was peripheral blood. This clonotype was obtained from a man aged 55 to 70 with acute or convalescent COVID-19.

CDR3 protein: CASIDVPGLAGGPDTGELFF. CDR3 nucleotides: TGTGCCAGCATCGATGTACCGGGACTAGCGGGGGGGCCGGACACCGGGGAGCTGTTTTTT. The V and J genes are TRBV21-1 and TRBJ2-2; the tabulated D call, TRBD2, remains unverified against the DNA. TRBV21-1 is assigned pseudogene status. This CDR3 spans 20 amino acids.